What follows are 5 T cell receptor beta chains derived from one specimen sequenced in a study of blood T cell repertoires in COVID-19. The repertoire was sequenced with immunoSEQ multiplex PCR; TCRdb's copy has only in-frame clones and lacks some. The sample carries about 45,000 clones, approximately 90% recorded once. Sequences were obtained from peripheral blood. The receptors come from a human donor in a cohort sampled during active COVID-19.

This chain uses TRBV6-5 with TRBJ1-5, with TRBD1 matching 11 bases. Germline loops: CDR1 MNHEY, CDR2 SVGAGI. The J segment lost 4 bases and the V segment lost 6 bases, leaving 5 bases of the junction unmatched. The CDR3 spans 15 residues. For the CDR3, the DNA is TGTGCCAGCAGGGAGGGACAGGGGGAGAATCAGCCCCAGCATTTT. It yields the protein CASREGQGENQPQHF.

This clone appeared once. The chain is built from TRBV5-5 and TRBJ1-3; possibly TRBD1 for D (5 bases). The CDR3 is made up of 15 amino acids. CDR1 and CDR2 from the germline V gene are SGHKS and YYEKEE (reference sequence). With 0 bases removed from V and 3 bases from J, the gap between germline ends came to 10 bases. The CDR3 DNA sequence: TGTGCCAGCAGCTTGGGTGGGGCGCATGGAAACACCATATATTTT. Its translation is CASSLGGAHGNTIYF. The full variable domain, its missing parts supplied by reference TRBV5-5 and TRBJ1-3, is DAGVTQSPTHLIKTRGQQVTLRCSPISGHKSVSWYQQVLGQGPQFIFQYYEKEERGRGNFPDRFSARQFPNYSSELNVNALLLGDSALYLCASSLGGAHGNTIYFGEGSWLTVV.

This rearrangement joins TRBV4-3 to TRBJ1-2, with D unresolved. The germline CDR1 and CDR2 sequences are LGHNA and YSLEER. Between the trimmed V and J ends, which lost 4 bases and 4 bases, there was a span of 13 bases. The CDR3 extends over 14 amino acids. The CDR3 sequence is CASSPGSAGYGYTF. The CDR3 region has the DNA TGCGCCAGCAGCCCTGGCTCTGCGGGCTATGGCTACACCTTC.

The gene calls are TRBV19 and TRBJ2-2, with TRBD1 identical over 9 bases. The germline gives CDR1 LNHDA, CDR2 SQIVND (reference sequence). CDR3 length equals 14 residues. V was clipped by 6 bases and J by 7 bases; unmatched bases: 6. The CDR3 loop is CASRIRDRDGELFF. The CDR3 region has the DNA TGTGCCAGTAGAATCCGGGACAGGGACGGGGAGCTGTTTTTT.

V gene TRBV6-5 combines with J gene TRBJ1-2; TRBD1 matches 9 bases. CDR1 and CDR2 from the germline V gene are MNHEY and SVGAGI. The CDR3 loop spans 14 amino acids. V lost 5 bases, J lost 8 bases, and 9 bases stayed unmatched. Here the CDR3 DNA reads TGTGCCAGCAGTAGCGGGACAGGGAGGAACGGCTACACCTTC. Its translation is CASSSGTGRNGYTF.